This T cell receptor beta chain was sequenced in a study of breast tumors, draining lymph nodes, adjacent tissues. Overall study findings and caveats: Luminal-like breast cancer showed significantly greater tumor-nontumor repertoire similarity than basal-like breast cancer did. Tumor T cell lymph node origin was a supported hypothesis, not proven. Compared with lymph nodes, tumors were less diverse; compared with nontumor tissue, more. Most tumor T cells seemingly derive from lymph node, then expand in tumor.

A note on this clonotype: Its antigen is unidentified.

Trimming shortened V by 0 bases and J by 13 bases, and 21 bases separated the two germline ends. In germline, CDR1 is SGHTA, CDR2 FQGNSA. The CDR3 length is 15 residues. The lymph nodes were axillary draining lymph nodes from breast cancer patients. TCRdb itself ran the multiplex PCR reads through MiXCR, one entry per CDR3 protein. Of 85,000 to 120,000 distinct CDR3 sequences in the sample, about 29% were seen once. This clonotype originated in a female donor with breast cancer. Some clones in this sample may be carry-over from other donors' samples. The chain is built from TRBV7-2 and TRBJ1-2, with D tentatively TRBD1 (6 bases). The specimen sequenced was axillary lymph node tissue. The CDR3: CASSLAKGGHYGRTF. CDR3 in DNA: TGTGCCAGCAGCTTAGCAAAGGGGGGCCATTATGGCCGCACCTTC.